The entry that follows covers one T cell receptor (beta chain) sequence. This record comes from a study of blood T cell repertoires in COVID-19. Study-level information: Samples of COVID-19 (acute and convalescent) were obtained from the United States, Italy and Spain. PBMCs, B-cell-depleted T cells, or T cells provided the cDNA or gDNA that made up the material.

The CDR3 consists of 14 residues. Deletions cut 6 bases from V and 1 base from J, with 12 bases between. Germline CDR1 is MNHEY and CDR2 is SVGAGI. How the authors handled the data: How many nucleated cells were present was estimated from reference gene primer amplification. Assay: immunoSEQ multiplex PCR; the TCRdb copy retains only in-frame clones and omits some. V and J calls and clone size are as listed in that table; D and trimming were resolved from the DNA. The data hold 70,000 to 100,000 clones, with about 90% observed a single time. The chain couples TRBV6-5 to TRBJ1-1; D call uncertain. What was sequenced was peripheral blood. This clonotype was sampled from a human donor in a cohort sampled during active COVID-19. The DNA of the CDR3 is TGTGCCAGCAGGCGCTCCACTTCGAACACTGAAGCTTTCTTT. Residues: CASRRSTSNTEAFF.